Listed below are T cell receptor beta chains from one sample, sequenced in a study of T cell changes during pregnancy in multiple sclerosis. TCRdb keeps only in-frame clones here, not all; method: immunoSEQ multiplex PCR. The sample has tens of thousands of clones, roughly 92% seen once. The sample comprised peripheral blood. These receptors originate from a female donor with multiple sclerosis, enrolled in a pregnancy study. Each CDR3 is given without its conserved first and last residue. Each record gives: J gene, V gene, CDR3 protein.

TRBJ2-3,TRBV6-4,ASRRDAPTDTQY
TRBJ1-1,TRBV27,ASSDTPGTEAF
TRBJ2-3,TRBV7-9,ASSFPPKGSTDTQY
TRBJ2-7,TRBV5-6,ASSPVATSYEQY
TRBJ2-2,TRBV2,ASSVLAVNTGELF
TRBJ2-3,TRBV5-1,ASSLWLAGVDTQY
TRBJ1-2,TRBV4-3,ASSQDPGIYYGYT
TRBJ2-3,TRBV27,ASSTIAVSSTDTQY
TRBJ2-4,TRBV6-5,ASSRPGYGNIQY
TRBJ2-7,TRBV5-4,ASSLGYTLEGHEQY
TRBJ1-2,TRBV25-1,ASRGYGYT
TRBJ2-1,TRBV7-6,ASSPFALASSYNEQF
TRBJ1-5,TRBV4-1,ASSQDLFRRATEFPANQLQH
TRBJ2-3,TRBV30,AWSVHLSPVQY
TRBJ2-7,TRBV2,ASSDQIYEQY
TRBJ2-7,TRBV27,ASSPDRGTYEQY
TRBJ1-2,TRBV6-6,ASSYSAGAHYGYT
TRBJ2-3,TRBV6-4,ASSDGSPTDTQY
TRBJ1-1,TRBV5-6,ARTSGAGDTEAF
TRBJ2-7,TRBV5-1,ASSLGYTYEQY
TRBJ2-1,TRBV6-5,ASAKTSGAYNEQF
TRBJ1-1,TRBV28,ASSLINTEAF
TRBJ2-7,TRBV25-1,ASSEFLAGGGEQY
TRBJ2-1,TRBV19,ASSHYRRRQGRNEQF